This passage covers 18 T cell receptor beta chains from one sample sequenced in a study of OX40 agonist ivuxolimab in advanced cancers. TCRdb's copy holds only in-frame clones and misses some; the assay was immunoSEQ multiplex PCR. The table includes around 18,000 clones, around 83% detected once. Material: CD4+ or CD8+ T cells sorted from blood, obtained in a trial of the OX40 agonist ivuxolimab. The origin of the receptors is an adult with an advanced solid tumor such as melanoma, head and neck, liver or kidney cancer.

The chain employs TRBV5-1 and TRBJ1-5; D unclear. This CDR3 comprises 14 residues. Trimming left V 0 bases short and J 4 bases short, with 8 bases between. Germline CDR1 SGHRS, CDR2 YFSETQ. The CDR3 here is CASSLGSANQPQHF. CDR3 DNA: TGCGCCAGCAGCTTGGGGTCAGCAAATCAGCCCCAGCATTTT.

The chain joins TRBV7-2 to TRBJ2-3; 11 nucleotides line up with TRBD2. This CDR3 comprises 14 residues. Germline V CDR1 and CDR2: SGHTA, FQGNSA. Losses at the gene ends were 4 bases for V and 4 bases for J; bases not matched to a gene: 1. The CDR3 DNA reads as TGTGCCAGCAGCTCGACTAGCGGGGCAGATACGCAGTATTTT. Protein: CASSSTSGADTQYF.

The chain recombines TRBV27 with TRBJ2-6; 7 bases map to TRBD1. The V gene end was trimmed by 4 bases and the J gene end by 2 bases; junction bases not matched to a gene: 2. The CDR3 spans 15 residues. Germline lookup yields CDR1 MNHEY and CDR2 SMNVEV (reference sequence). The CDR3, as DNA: TGTGCCAGCAGTTCCCAGGGGGCTGGGGCCAACGTCCTGACTTTC. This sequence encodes CASSSQGAGANVLTF.

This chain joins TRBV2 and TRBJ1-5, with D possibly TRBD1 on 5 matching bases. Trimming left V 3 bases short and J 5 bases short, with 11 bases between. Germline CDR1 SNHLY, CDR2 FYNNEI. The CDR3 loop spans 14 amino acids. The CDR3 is CASSEERGHQPQHF. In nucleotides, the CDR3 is TGTGCCAGCAGTGAGGAAAGGGGTCATCAGCCCCAGCATTTT.

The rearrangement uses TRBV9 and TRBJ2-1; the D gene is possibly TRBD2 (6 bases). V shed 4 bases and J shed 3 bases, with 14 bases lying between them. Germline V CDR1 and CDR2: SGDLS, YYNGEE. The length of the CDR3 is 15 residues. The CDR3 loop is CASSRSGGVYNEQFF. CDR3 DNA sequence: TGTGCCAGCAGCCGAAGCGGAGGGGTCTACAATGAGCAGTTCTTC.

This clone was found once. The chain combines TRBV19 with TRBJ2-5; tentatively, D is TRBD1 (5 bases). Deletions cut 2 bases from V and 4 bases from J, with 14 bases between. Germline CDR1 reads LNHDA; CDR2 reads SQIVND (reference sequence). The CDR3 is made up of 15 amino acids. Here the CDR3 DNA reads TGTGCCAGTAGTATAAGAATAACAGGTTCAGAGACCCAGTACTTC. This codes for CASSIRITGSETQYF.

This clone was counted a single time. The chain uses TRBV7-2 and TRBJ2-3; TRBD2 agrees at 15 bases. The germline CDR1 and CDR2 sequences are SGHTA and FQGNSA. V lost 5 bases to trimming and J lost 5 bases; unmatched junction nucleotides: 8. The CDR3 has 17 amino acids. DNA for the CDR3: TGTGCCAGCAGCGGATGGACTAGCGGGGGGGCCAAAGATACGCAGTATTTT. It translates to CASSGWTSGGAKDTQYF.

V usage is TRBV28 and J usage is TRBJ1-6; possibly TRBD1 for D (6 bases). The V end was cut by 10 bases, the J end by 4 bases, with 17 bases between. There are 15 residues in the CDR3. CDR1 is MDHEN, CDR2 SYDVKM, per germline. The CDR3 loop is CATRRAGQYNSPLHF. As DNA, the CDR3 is TGTGCCACCCGAAGGGCCGGACAGTATAATTCACCCCTCCACTTT.

DNA for the CDR3: TGTGCCAGCAGCTTAGGCTCTAGCGGGGGTACCCACGAGCAGTACTTC. Protein product: CASSLGSSGGTHEQYF. The chain is built from TRBV7-6 and TRBJ2-5; TRBD2 matches 10 bases. Judging by the DNA end, TRBJ2-7 fits better; the J call may be wrong. The CDR3 has 16 residues. The germline gives CDR1 SGHVS, CDR2 FNYEAQ.

This chain's CDR3 is CASSAPHRDAYEQYF. CDR3 bases: TGTGCCAGCAGTGCCCCCCACAGAGACGCCTACGAGCAGTACTTC. The chain joins TRBV6-5 to TRBJ2-7; D is uncertain. The germline V gene has CDR1 MNHEY and CDR2 SVGAGI. Trimming took 5 bases from V and 2 from J, leaving 16 bases between them. The CDR3 contains 15 residues.

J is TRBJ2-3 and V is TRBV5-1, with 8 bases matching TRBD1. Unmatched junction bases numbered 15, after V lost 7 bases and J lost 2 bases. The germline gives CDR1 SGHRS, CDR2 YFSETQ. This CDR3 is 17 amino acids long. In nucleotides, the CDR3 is TGCGCCAGCTTTCGGCAGGGGGCGATGGGCAACACAGATACGCAGTATTTT. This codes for CASFRQGAMGNTDTQYF.

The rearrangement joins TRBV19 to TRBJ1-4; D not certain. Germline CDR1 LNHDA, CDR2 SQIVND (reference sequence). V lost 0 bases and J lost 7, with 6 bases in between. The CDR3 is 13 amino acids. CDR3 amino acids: CASSIDGGEKLFF. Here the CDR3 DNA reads TGTGCCAGTAGTATAGATGGTGGTGAAAAACTGTTTTTT.

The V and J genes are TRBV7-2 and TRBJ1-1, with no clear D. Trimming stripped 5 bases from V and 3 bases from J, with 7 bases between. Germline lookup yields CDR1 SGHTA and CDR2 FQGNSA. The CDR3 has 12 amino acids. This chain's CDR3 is CASSRGYTEAFF. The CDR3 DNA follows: TGTGCCAGCAGCCGGGGATACACTGAAGCTTTCTTT.

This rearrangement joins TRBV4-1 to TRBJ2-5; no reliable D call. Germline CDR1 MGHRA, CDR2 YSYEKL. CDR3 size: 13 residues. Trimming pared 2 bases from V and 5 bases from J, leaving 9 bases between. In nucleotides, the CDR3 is TGCGCCAGCAGCCAATCCGTGAGGGAGACCCAGTACTTC. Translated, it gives CASSQSVRETQYF.

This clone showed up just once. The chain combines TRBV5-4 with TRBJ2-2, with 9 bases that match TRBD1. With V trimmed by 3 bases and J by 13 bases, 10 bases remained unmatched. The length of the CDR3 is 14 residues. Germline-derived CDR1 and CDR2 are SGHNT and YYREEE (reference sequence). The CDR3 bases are TGTGCCAGCAGCTCGGGACAGGGCGGTCGTGGGCTGTTTTTT. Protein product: CASSSGQGGRGLFF.

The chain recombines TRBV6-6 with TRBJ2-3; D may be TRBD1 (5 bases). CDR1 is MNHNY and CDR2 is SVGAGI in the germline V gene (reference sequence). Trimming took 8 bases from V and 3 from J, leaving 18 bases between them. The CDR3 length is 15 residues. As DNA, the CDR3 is TGTGCCAGCGCGCTGGCAGGGATGGGTACAGATACGCAGTATTTT. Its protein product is CASALAGMGTDTQYF.

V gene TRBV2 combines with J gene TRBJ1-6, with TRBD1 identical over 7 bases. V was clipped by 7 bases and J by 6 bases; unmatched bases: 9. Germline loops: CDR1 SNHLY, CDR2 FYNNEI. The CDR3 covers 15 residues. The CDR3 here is CASNRQGKANSPLHF. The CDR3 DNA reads TGTGCCAGCAATCGACAGGGAAAGGCTAATTCACCCCTCCACTTT. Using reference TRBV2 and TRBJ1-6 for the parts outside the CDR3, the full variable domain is EPEVTQTPSHQVTQMGQEVILRCVPISNHLYFYWYRQILGQKVEFLVSFYNNEISEKSEIFDDQFSVERPDGSNFTLKIRSTKLEDSAMYFCASNRQGKANSPLHFGNGTRLTVT.

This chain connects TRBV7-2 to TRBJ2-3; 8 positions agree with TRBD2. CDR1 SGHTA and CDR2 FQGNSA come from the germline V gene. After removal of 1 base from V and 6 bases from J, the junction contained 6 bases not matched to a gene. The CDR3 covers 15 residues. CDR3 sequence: CASSLGRGGADTQYF. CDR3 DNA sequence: TGTGCCAGCAGCTTAGGCCGGGGGGGGGCTGATACGCAGTATTTT.